The text below deals with one T cell receptor (beta chain). The sample is drawn from a study of blood T cell repertoires in COVID-19. Whole-study context: T cells, B-cell-depleted T cells, or PBMCs supplied cDNA or gDNA.

Authors' analysis steps: Amplified reference gene primers provided the basis for estimating nucleated cell counts. The method was immunoSEQ multiplex PCR; TCRdb's version includes in-frame clones alone and lacks a portion of them. That table is the source of V, J and clone size, and D and trimming were worked out from the DNA. The sample consists of some 150,000 clones, roughly 89% of them appearing once. The source is a man between 45 and 60 years old who had recovered from COVID-19. Sequencing input: PBMCs or T cells enriched from blood (not recorded which).

The DNA of the CDR3 is TGTGCCATCAGTCCTTTTGGACAGTTCGCGGAGGCGAACACTGAAGCTTTCTTT. Its translation is CAISPFGQFAEANTEAFF. The gene calls are TRBV10-3 and TRBJ1-1; D is perhaps TRBD1 (6 bases). The CDR3 covers 18 residues. Germline assignment: CDR1 ENHRY and CDR2 SYGVKD. V lost 5 bases and J lost 1, with 23 bases in between.